The rows below give T cell receptor beta chains drawn from one sample of a study of blood T cell repertoires in COVID-19. The repertoire was sequenced with immunoSEQ multiplex PCR; TCRdb's copy has only in-frame clones and lacks some. The sample yields under 80,000 clones, around 87% seen once. Sequenced: peripheral blood. These receptor sequences come from a man in his sixties with acute or convalescent COVID-19. CDR3s include the opening cysteine and the closing phenylalanine or tryptophan. Each record gives: clone size, J gene, CDR3 length, D gene, V gene, CDR3 DNA, CDR3 protein. D genes are given only for firm matches. Size is stated for part of the rows, as once, few or many counts, or as a class when the clone is expanded.

clone size: -
J gene: TRBJ2-1
CDR3 length: 15
D gene: -
V gene: TRBV6-2/TRBV6-3
CDR3 DNA: TGTGCCAGCAGTTACGGGGGGAGGCGAACAAATGAGCAGTTCTTC
CDR3 protein: CASSYGGRRTNEQFF

clone size: -
J gene: TRBJ1-2
CDR3 length: 23
D gene: -
V gene: TRBV24-1
CDR3 DNA: TGTGCCACCAGTGATTTGGGCAAATACAGGATCAGGACCCCGGACCGCCCGGGGAGGTGCTACACCTTC
CDR3 protein: CATSDLGKYRIRTPDRPGRCYTF

clone size: -
J gene: TRBJ1-2
CDR3 length: 15
D gene: -
V gene: TRBV7-2
CDR3 DNA: TGTGCCAGCAGGAATGCCGCGGGTGGAAACTATGGCTACACCTTC
CDR3 protein: CASRNAAGGNYGYTF

clone size: once
J gene: TRBJ2-3
CDR3 length: 13
D gene: -
V gene: TRBV19
CDR3 DNA: TGTGCCAGTAGTAGAACAGGTACAAATACGCAGTATTTT
CDR3 protein: CASSRTGTNTQYF

clone size: -
J gene: TRBJ1-2
CDR3 length: 15
D gene: TRBD1
V gene: TRBV4-1
CDR3 DNA: TGCGCCAGCAGCCAAGATAGGGGGACAGCATATGGCTACACCTTC
CDR3 protein: CASSQDRGTAYGYTF

clone size: -
J gene: TRBJ1-3
CDR3 length: 16
D gene: TRBD1
V gene: TRBV9
CDR3 DNA: TGTGCCAGCAGCGTCGCCGGGACAGGGGACGGAAACACCATATATTTT
CDR3 protein: CASSVAGTGDGNTIYF

clone size: -
J gene: TRBJ2-5
CDR3 length: 15
D gene: TRBD2
V gene: TRBV14
CDR3 DNA: TGTGCCAGCAGCCCGGGGGGGACTAGTCTGGAGACCCAGTACTTC
CDR3 protein: CASSPGGTSLETQYF

clone size: -
J gene: TRBJ2-3
CDR3 length: 15
D gene: -
V gene: TRBV4-1
CDR3 DNA: TGCGCCAGCAGCCAGCTGGGACTCTTCACAGATACGCAGTATTTT
CDR3 protein: CASSQLGLFTDTQYF

clone size: -
J gene: TRBJ2-1
CDR3 length: 14
D gene: TRBD2
V gene: TRBV19
CDR3 DNA: TGTGCCAGTAGTGTGACTAGCGGATACAATGAGCAGTTCTTC
CDR3 protein: CASSVTSGYNEQFF

clone size: -
J gene: TRBJ1-2
CDR3 length: 13
D gene: -
V gene: TRBV2
CDR3 DNA: TGTGCCACCCATTTAGGGAGCCCGAGTGGCTACACCTTC
CDR3 protein: CATHLGSPSGYTF

clone size: -
J gene: TRBJ1-2
CDR3 length: 14
D gene: -
V gene: TRBV3-1/TRBV3-2
CDR3 DNA: TGTGCCAGCAGCCAAAAACGACTGGGCTATGGCTACACCTTC
CDR3 protein: CASSQKRLGYGYTF

clone size: -
J gene: TRBJ2-7
CDR3 length: 12
D gene: -
V gene: TRBV30
CDR3 DNA: TGTGCCTGGGGCCCCGATAGCTACGAGCAGTACTTC
CDR3 protein: CAWGPDSYEQYF

clone size: -
J gene: TRBJ1-2
CDR3 length: 16
D gene: TRBD1
V gene: TRBV18
CDR3 DNA: TGTGCCAGCTCACGACCGGACAGGAGTTATAACTATGGCTACACCTTC
CDR3 protein: CASSRPDRSYNYGYTF

clone size: -
J gene: TRBJ1-1
CDR3 length: 15
D gene: -
V gene: TRBV29-1
CDR3 DNA: TGCAGCGTTGAAGGGCAGGCAGGGGTCAGCACTGAAGCTTTCTTT
CDR3 protein: CSVEGQAGVSTEAFF

clone size: -
J gene: TRBJ2-2
CDR3 length: 15
D gene: TRBD1
V gene: TRBV5-5
CDR3 DNA: TGTGCCAGCAGCACCCTTACAGGGGGCGAGTGGGAGCTGTTTTTT
CDR3 protein: CASSTLTGGEWELFF

clone size: few
J gene: TRBJ2-5
CDR3 length: 18
D gene: TRBD1
V gene: TRBV24-1
CDR3 DNA: TGTGCCACCAGTGCCCCCCCCGGGACAGGGGGGACCCAAGAGACCCAGTACTTC
CDR3 protein: CATSAPPGTGGTQETQYF